This T cell receptor beta chain was sequenced in a study of cytomegalovirus exposure and HLA in healthy donors. Study observations and caveats: Some V segments could not be told apart, so they were left out, TRBV6-2 and TRBV6-3 among them.

This CDR3 has 12 residues. Germline CDR1 SEHNR, CDR2 FQNEAQ (reference sequence). PCR employed 60 Vbeta and 13 Jbeta primers. Assay: immunoSEQ multiplex PCR; the TCRdb copy retains only in-frame clones and omits some. The repertoire holds some 200,000 clones, 80% to 85% seen once, with roughly 1.6% in the top ten. On this clone itself: No antigen is known for it. An end of the junction does not agree with germline; a read error may underlie this.

The receptor comes from a man between 45 and 60 years old in good health and CMV-seronegative. V is TRBV7-9 and J is TRBJ1-1; no clear D. Sequencing was done on a sample of PBMCs. As DNA, the CDR3 is TGTTCCAGCAGCCAGGTAGGCACTGAAGCTTTCTTT. As protein: CSSSQVGTEAFF.